Sequencing of this T cell receptor (beta chain) was carried out in a study of shared clonotypes between healthy human individuals (TCRdb year 2020). About the full investigation: A couple of women and a few men aged 18 to 49 years were included in the cohort. For each donor, three plates each were used for CD4 naive and CD4 memory, two plates were used for CD8 naive, and one plate was used for CD8 memory. Blood TCR repertoires of five healthy adults were deeply sequenced to estimate repertoire size and the extent of clonotype sharing between individuals. To increase sequencing depth and limit assay-specific biases, TCR repertoire library preparation and sequencing were carried out by different laboratories using diverse techniques. Per donor, leukapheresis produced somewhere between about 0.94 and 10 billion PBMCs.

TCR CDR3 regions were amplified from genomic DNA by multiplex PCR using the deep immunoSEQ assay. Genomic DNA extracted from each cell subset was distributed evenly over all wells of several immunoSEQ 96-well plates, and each plate served as one replicate. For sorted subsets, roughly 200 ng of genomic DNA, equivalent to 25,000 to 35,000 T cell genomes, went into each replicate PCR. Purified libraries were quantified with a Qubit 3.0 fluorometer, sized on a Bioanalyzer 2100, and re-quantified with the KAPA Library Quantification kit. Every immunoSEQ 96-well plate was sequenced on a dedicated single-read 150-cycle Illumina NextSeq 550 flow cell. The original methods were these. Because the immunoSEQ output held only junctional sequences and lacked quality scores, the filtering could not match the filtering applied to full-length reads. To assign V/J genes and CDR3, sequences were annotated using PyIR, a Python wrapper for IgBLAST v1.9, with IMGT germline references. Any read was removed if the V/J assignment was weak (E-value above 1e-6), the CDR3 was missing, or the read contained stop codons, out-of-frame junctions, or ambiguous translated residues. V3J clonotypes were defined by identical inferred V gene, J gene, and CDR3 amino acid sequence. The percentage overlap between two repertoires was calculated by dividing the number of shared unique clonotypes by the size of the smaller repertoire. Richness of each repertoire was evaluated using RTK rarefaction, the Chao1 estimator, and Recon v2.1 estimates of unobserved clonotypes. OLGA was used to compute generation probabilities for all TCRbeta clonotypes that the gDNA method yielded from a few donors. TCRdb limited this immuneACCESS table to in-frame rearrangements with V and J called. A share of clones is missing; checked studies link under half to unresolved V genes, and the rest is unexplained. For V, J and clone size, that table is used; D and trimming come from the DNA. The sample contains about 1.9 million clones, just under 95% of them found a single time. Of the sample, more than 1.5% is held by the ten largest clones.

From cysteine to phenylalanine, the CDR3 is 14 amino acids long. Only CDR3 DNA remains: 42 bases, in frame from the first base. Via the germline V gene, CDR1 is SQVTM and CDR2 ANQGSEA. At the junction V is shortened by 3 bases and J by 5 bases, with 16 bases in between. For the CD8 naive samples, CD45RO-negative cells were positively selected for CCR7, yielding a CD45RA+CCR7+ population from which TemRA cells were excluded. The donors were healthy, HIV-negative adults with no recently reported acute infections or vaccinations. All donors were Caucasian adults living in Nashville, Tennessee, USA. After blood collection by leukapheresis, PBMCs were isolated using Ficoll-Histopaque density gradient centrifugation and then cryopreserved in the vapor phase of liquid nitrogen. Analytical flow cytometry was used to check the purity and quantity of each magnetically sorted T cell population. Genomic DNA was isolated from each sorted fraction and quantified by UV absorbance on a Nanodrop 2000c.

Study-level results and caveats: Pairwise subsampling led to the expectation that sequencing depth would affect the degree of clonotype sharing among donors. Compared with non-shared clonotypes, the clonotypes found in all four sorted-subset donors had higher generation probabilities. Because the study included a small number of donors, the genetic and exposure-history diversity represented was limited. About 5% of naive CD4, approximately 3.7% of naive CD8, roughly 2.4% of memory CD4, and about 0.4% of memory CD8 clonotypes were shared across a few donors. Larger estimated clonotype richness was generally found for naive subsets than for memory subsets. Sampling was limited to blood, and TCR repertoires in tissue likely differ from TCR repertoires in blood. Even with the large sequencing depth, rarefaction of the sorted-subset datasets indicated that sequencing was incomplete.

Concerning this clone: Its target antigen remains unknown. Base qualities are missing; no much larger clone stands one base away.

The sequence was collected from a man aged 18 to 35 in good health. Some clones in this sample may be carry-over from other donors' samples. The sequence is built from TRBV29-1 and TRBJ1-1; TRBD1 is a weak D gene call, 6 bases matching. Sequencing was carried out using naive CD8+ T cells from PBMCs. The sample's cell subset or site, from its label and the paper: CD45RA+CCR7+. The CDR3 is CSVEEGGLGTEAFF. The DNA sequence is TGCAGCGTTGAGGAGGGGGGCCTTGGAACTGAAGCTTTCTTT.